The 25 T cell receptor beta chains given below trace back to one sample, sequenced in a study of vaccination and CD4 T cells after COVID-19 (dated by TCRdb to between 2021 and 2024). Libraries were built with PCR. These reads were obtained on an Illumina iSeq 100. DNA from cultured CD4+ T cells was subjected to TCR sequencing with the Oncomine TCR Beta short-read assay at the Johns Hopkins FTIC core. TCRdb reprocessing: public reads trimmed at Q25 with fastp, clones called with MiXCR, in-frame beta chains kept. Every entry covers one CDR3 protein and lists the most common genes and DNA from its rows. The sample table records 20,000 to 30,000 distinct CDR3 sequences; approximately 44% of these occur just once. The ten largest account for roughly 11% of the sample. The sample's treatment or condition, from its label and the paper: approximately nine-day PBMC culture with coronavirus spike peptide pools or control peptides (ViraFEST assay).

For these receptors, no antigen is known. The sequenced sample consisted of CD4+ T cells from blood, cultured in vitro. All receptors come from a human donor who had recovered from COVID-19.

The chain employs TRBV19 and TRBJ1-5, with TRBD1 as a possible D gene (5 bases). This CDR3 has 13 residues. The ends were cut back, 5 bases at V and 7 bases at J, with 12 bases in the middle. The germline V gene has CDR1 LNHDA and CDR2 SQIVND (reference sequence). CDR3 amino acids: CASSFWGVQPQHF. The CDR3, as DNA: TGTGCCAGTAGTTTCTGGGGGGTGCAGCCCCAGCATTTT.

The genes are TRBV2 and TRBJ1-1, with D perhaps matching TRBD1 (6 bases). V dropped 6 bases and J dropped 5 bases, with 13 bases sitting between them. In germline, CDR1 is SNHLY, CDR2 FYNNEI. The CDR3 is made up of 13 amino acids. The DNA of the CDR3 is TGTGCCAGCAGCGCGGAAGGGGGAACTGAAGCTTTCTTT. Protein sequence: CASSAEGGTEAFF.

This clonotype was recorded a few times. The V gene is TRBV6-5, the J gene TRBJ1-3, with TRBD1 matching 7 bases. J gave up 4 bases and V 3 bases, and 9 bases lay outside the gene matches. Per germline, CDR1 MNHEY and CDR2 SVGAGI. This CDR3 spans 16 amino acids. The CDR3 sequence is CASSYPQQGRGNTIYF. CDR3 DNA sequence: TGTGCCAGCAGTTATCCTCAACAGGGGAGAGGAAACACCATATATTTT.

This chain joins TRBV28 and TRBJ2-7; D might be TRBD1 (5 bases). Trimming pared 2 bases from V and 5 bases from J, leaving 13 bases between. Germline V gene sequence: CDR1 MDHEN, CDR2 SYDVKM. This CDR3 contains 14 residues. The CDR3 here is CASSLRQGPHEQYF. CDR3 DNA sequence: TGTGCCAGCAGTTTAAGGCAGGGCCCCCACGAGCAGTACTTC.

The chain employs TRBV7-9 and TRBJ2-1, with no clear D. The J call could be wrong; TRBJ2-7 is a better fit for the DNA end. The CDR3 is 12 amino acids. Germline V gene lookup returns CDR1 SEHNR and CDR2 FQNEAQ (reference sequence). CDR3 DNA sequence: TGTGCCAGCAGCGCCAATCTTGACGAGCAGTACTTC. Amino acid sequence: CASSANLDEQYF.

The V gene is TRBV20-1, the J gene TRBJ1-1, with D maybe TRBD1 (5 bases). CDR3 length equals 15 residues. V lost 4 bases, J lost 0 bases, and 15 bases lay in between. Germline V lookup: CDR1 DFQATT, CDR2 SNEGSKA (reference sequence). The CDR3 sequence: CSAIRQTLMNTEAFF. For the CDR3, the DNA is TGCAGTGCTATTAGACAGACTCTTATGAACACTGAAGCTTTCTTT.

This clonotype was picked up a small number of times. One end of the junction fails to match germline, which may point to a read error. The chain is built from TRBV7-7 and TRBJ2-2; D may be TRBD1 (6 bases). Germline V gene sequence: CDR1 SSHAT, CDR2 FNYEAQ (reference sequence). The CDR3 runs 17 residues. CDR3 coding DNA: TGTGCTAGCAGCTTGGATCCAACAGGGTTTAGCACCGGGGAGCTGTTTTTT. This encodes CASSLDPTGFSTGELFF.

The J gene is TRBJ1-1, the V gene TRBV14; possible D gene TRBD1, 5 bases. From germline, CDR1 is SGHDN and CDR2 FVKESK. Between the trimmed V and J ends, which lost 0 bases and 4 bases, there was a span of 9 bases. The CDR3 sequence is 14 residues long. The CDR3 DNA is TGTGCCAGCAGCCAAGAGTGGGGGTCCACTGAAGCTTTCTTT. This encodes CASSQEWGSTEAFF.

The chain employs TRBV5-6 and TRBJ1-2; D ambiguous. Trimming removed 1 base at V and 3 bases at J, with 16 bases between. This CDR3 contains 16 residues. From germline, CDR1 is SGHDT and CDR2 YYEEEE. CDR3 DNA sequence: TGTGCCAGCAGCTTGCGTTCGGTAGCCGGGGACTATGGCTACACCTTC. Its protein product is CASSLRSVAGDYGYTF.

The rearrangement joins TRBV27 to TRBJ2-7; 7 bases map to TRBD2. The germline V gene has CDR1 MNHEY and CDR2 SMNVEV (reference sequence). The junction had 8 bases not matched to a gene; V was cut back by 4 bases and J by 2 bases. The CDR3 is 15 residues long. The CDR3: CASSSELAKAYEQYF. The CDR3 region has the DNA TGTGCCAGCAGTTCCGAACTAGCGAAAGCCTACGAGCAGTACTTC.

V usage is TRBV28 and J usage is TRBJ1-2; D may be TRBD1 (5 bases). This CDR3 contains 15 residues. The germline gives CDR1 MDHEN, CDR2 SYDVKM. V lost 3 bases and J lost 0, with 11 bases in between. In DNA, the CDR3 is TGTGCCAGCAGTTTTACAGGTCTGCCTAACTATGGCTACACCTTC. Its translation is CASSFTGLPNYGYTF.

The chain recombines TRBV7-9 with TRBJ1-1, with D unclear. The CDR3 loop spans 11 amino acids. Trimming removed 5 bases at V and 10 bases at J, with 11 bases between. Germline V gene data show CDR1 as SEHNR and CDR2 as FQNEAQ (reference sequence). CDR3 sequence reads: CASSVDRTAFF. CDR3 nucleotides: TGTGCCAGCAGCGTAGATAGGACAGCTTTCTTT.

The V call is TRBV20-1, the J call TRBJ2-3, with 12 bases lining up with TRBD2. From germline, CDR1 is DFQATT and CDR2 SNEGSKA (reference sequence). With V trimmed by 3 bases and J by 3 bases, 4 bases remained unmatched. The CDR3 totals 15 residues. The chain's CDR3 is CSASLAGGPTDTQYF. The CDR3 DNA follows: TGCAGTGCTAGTCTAGCGGGAGGGCCGACAGATACGCAGTATTTT.

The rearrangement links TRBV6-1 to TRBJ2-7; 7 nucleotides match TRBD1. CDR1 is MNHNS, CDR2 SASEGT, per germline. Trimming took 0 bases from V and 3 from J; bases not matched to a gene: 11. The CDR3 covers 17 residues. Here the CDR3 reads CASSEAPTTGLGYEQYF. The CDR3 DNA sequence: TGTGCCAGCAGTGAAGCGCCAACGACAGGGCTTGGCTACGAGCAGTACTTC.

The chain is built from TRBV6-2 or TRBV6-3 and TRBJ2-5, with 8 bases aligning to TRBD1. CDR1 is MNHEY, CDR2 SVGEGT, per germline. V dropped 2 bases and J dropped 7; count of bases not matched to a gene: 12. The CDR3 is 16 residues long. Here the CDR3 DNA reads TGTGCCAGCAGTTACCCGACAGGGGTTCGTAGATGGACCCAGTACTTC. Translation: CASSYPTGVRRWTQYF.

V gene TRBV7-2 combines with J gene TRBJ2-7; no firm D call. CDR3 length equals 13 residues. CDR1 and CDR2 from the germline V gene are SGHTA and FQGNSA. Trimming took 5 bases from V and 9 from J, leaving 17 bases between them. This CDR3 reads CASSLIGVDGQYF. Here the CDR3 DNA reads TGTGCCAGCAGCCTTATTGGCGTGGACGGGCAGTACTTC.

The CDR3 DNA reads TGTGCCAGCAGCATACCGACACGGGGAATATATAGCAATCAGCCCCAGCATTTT. Translated: CASSIPTRGIYSNQPQHF. This chain connects TRBV11-2 to TRBJ1-5; D unresolved. Germline V gene sequence: CDR1 SGHAT, CDR2 FQNNGV. This CDR3 is built from 18 residues. Trimming stripped 5 bases from V and 0 bases from J, with 20 bases between.

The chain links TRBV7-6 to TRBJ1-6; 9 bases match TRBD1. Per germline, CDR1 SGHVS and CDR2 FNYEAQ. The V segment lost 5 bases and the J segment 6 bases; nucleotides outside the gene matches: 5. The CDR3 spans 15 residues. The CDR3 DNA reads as TGTGCCAGCAGCCCACAGGGGGCGGCTAATTCACCCCTCCACTTT. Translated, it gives CASSPQGAANSPLHF.

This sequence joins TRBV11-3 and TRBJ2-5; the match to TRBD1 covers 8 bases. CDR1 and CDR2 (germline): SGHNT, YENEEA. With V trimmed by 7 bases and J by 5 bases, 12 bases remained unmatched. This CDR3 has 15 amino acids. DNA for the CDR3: TGTGCCAGCAAAGGACAGGGAACCGGTCTGGAGACCCAGTACTTC. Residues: CASKGQGTGLETQYF.

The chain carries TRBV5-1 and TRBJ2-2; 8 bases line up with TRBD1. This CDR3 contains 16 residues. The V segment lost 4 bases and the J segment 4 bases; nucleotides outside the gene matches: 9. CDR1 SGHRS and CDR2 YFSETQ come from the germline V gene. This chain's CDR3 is CASSDPRTGSTGELFF. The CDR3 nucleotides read TGCGCCAGCAGCGATCCTCGGACAGGGAGCACCGGGGAGCTGTTTTTT.

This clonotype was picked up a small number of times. DNA for the CDR3: TGTGCCAGCAGTGAAGTACAGGGGCGGAACACTGAAGCTTTCTTT. It codes for CASSEVQGRNTEAFF. V is TRBV2 and J is TRBJ1-1; 7 positions match TRBD1. The germline CDR1 and CDR2 sequences are SNHLY and FYNNEI. The CDR3 loop spans 15 amino acids. Losses at the gene ends were 1 base for V and 1 base for J; bases not matched to a gene: 3.

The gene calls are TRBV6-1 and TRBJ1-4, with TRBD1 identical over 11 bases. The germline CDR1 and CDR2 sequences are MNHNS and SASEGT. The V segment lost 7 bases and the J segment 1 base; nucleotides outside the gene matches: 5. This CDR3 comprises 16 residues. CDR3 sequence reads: CASTRDRGGTNEKLFF. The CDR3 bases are TGTGCCAGCACCAGGGACAGGGGGGGAACTAATGAAAAACTGTTTTTT.

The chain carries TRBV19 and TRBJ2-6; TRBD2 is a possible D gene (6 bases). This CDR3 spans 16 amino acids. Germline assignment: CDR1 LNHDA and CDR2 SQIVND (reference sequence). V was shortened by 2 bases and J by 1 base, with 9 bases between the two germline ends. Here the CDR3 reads CASSISRGSGANVLTF. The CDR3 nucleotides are TGTGCCAGTAGTATATCCCGGGGGTCTGGGGCCAACGTCCTGACTTTC. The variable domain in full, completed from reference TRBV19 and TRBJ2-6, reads DGGITQSPKYLFRKEGQNVTLSCEQNLNHDAMYWYRQDPGQGLRLIYYSQIVNDFQKGDIAEGYSVSREKKESFPLTVTSAQKNPTAFYLCASSISRGSGANVLTFGAGSRLTVL.

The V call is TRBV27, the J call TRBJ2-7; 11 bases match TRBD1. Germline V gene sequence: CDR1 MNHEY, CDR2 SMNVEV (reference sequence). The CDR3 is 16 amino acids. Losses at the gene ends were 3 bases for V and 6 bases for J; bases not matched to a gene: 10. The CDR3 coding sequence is TGTGCCAGCAGTTTCCAGGGACAGGGGGGAAAGGGCGAGCAGTACTTC. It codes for CASSFQGQGGKGEQYF.

CDR3 in amino acids: CASSIPRGTEAFF. CDR3 sequence (DNA): TGTGCCAGTAGTATCCCCAGGGGCACTGAAGCTTTCTTT. The chain employs TRBV19 and TRBJ1-1; tentatively, D is TRBD1 (6 bases). The V end lost 3 bases, the J end lost 4 bases, and 9 bases lay between the germline ends. The CDR3 contains 13 residues. Germline-derived CDR1 and CDR2 are LNHDA and SQIVND (reference sequence).